This T cell receptor beta chain was found in a study of shared clonotypes between healthy human individuals. The method was immunoSEQ multiplex PCR; TCRdb's version includes in-frame clones alone and lacks a portion of them. Of approximately 1.5 million clones listed, approximately 98% are singletons. V was pared by 2 bases and J by 8 bases, with 26 bases between. This CDR3 has 17 residues. Germline values: CDR1 SGHRS, CDR2 YFSETQ. V and J are TRBV5-1 and TRBJ2-7, with D possibly matching TRBD2 (6 bases). The material sequenced was naive CD4+ T cells sorted from blood. Stated subset: CD45RA+ positively selected. This receptor was identified in a man aged 25-40 years in good health. The chain's CDR3 is CASSLAGRGAGGSKQYF. The CDR3 DNA sequence: TGCGCCAGCAGCTTAGCAGGGCGGGGTGCTGGGGGTTCTAAGCAGTACTTC.